The 28 T cell receptor beta chains below were found in one sample sequenced in a study of blood T cell repertoires in COVID-19. Generated by immunoSEQ multiplex PCR, the TCRdb table keeps only in-frame clones and is missing some. The table lists a few hundred thousand clones, approximately 90% of them singletons. The material sequenced was PBMCs or T cells enriched from blood (not recorded which). The receptors derive from a woman aged 18-29 years who had recovered from COVID-19.

V usage is TRBV18 and J usage is TRBJ2-2; 13 bases line up with TRBD2. This CDR3 has 18 amino acids. Germline CDR1 reads KGHSH; CDR2 reads LQKENI. After removal of 3 bases from V and 2 bases from J, the junction contained 6 bases not matched to a gene. The CDR3 loop reads CASSPRTSGGGNTGELFF. CDR3 DNA: TGTGCCAGCTCACCCCGCACTAGCGGGGGGGGCAACACCGGGGAGCTGTTTTTT.

J is TRBJ1-3 and V is TRBV6-5, with a tentative D call TRBD1 (6 bases). The V gene lost 6 bases and the J gene lost 4 bases, with 13 bases spanning the gap. The CDR3 is 14 residues long. Germline V lookup: CDR1 MNHEY, CDR2 SVGAGI. CDR3 sequence reads: CASRRGAAGNTIYF. CDR3 bases: TGTGCCAGCAGGCGGGGGGCGGCAGGAAACACCATATATTTT.

The chain is built from TRBV7-9 and TRBJ2-7, with TRBD1 matching 8 bases. Germline V gene sequence: CDR1 SEHNR, CDR2 FQNEAQ (reference sequence). J was trimmed by 2 bases and V by 1 base; bases with no gene match: 7. CDR3 length: 16 residues. CDR3 residues: CASSLGSGGLTYEQYF. CDR3 DNA: TGTGCCAGCAGCTTAGGGTCAGGGGGCTTAACCTACGAGCAGTACTTC. Based on the CDR3 plus reference TRBV7-9 and TRBJ2-7, the full variable domain is DTGVSQNPRHKITKRGQNVTFRCDPISEHNRLYWYRQTLGQGPEFLTYFQNEAQLEKSRLLSDRFSAERPKGSFSTLEIQRTEQGDSAMYLCASSLGSGGLTYEQYFGPGTRLTVT.

This rearrangement joins TRBV10-3 to TRBJ1-1; D is undetermined. The V and J ends lost 7 bases and 3 bases respectively, with 12 bases between them. The CDR3 is made up of 13 amino acids. Germline values: CDR1 ENHRY, CDR2 SYGVKD. CDR3 nucleotide sequence: TGTGCCATCACCCAAAACCGGGACACTGAAGCTTTCTTT. This encodes CAITQNRDTEAFF.

This clone came up many times. The chain is built from TRBV28 and TRBJ2-7, with TRBD1 identical over 7 bases. The junction had 10 bases not matched to a gene; V was cut back by 2 bases and J by 3 bases. The V gene's germline CDR1 is MDHEN and CDR2 SYDVKM. The CDR3 runs to 16 residues. CDR3 region: CASSLTRDRALYEQYF. For the CDR3, the DNA is TGTGCCAGCAGTTTAACCAGAGACAGGGCCCTCTACGAGCAGTACTTC.

The V gene is TRBV6-4, the J gene TRBJ2-2, with D possibly being TRBD2 (5 bases). This CDR3 spans 15 amino acids. Deletions cut 3 bases from V and 5 bases from J, with 13 bases between. Germline V gives CDR1 MRHNA, CDR2 SNTAGT. The CDR3 DNA sequence: TGTGCCAGCAGTGAGATGGCCGGGATAACCGGGGAGCTGTTTTTT. This gives the protein CASSEMAGITGELFF.

The chain employs TRBV5-1 and TRBJ2-1; the match to TRBD1 covers 7 bases. J gave up 4 bases and V 1 base, and 8 bases lay outside the gene matches. The V gene's germline CDR1 is SGHRS and CDR2 YFSETQ. The CDR3 covers 16 residues. CDR3 nucleotides: TGCGCCAGCAGCTTGTTCGGGGCCAGGGGGTACAATGAGCAGTTCTTC. Translation: CASSLFGARGYNEQFF.

This clone was seen a few times. The rearrangement links TRBV27 to TRBJ1-2, with 7 nucleotides matching TRBD1. V lost 2 bases to trimming and J lost 8 bases; unmatched junction nucleotides: 11. The CDR3 covers 15 residues. Germline V gene sequence: CDR1 MNHEY, CDR2 SMNVEV (reference sequence). CDR3 bases: TGTGCCAGCAGTTTAGGGCCCAGGGGGTTCGGGGGCTACACCTTC. Residues: CASSLGPRGFGGYTF.

The V call is TRBV30, the J call TRBJ2-7, with 7 bases matching TRBD1. The germline gives CDR1 GTSNPN, CDR2 SVGIG (reference sequence). This CDR3 has 14 amino acids. V gave up 4 bases and J gave up 8 bases; unmatched junction bases: 14. The CDR3 is CAWTRQGRSAQQYF. The CDR3 DNA is TGTGCCTGGACACGACAGGGTCGGTCTGCACAGCAGTACTTC.

The chain couples TRBV9 to TRBJ2-2; no definite D call. This CDR3 is built from 13 residues. Trimming cost V 3 bases and J 7 bases, with 10 bases left between them. Germline CDR1 SGDLS, CDR2 YYNGEE. The DNA of the CDR3 is TGTGCCAGCAGCGCCACAGCAGTCGGGGAGCTGTTTTTT. It translates to CASSATAVGELFF.

The chain carries TRBV4-3 and TRBJ1-4; D is perhaps TRBD1 (5 bases). This CDR3 is 16 amino acids long. The V and J ends lost 3 bases and 4 bases respectively, with 15 bases between them. CDR1 is LGHNA and CDR2 is YSLEER in the germline V gene. This chain's CDR3 is CASSQVAGTDNEKLFF. The CDR3 DNA follows: TGCGCCAGCAGCCAGGTTGCCGGGACTGATAATGAAAAACTGTTTTTT.

In this sample, this clone turned up once. The rearrangement uses TRBV5-6 and TRBJ1-2, with 9 bases that match TRBD1. The CDR3 has 15 amino acids. Unmatched junction bases numbered 11, after V lost 3 bases and J lost 8 bases. Per the germline V gene, CDR1 is SGHDT and CDR2 is YYEEEE. CDR3 amino acids: CASSSPTGTGTGYTF. CDR3 nucleotide sequence: TGTGCCAGCAGCTCTCCAACCGGGACAGGGACCGGCTACACCTTC.

The chain joins TRBV7-2 to TRBJ2-7; tentatively, D is TRBD1 (5 bases). The CDR3 covers 11 residues. Trimming left V 1 base short and J 7 bases short, with 5 bases between. Germline CDR1 SGHTA, CDR2 FQGNSA. CDR3 bases: TGTGCCAGCAGCTTAGGACAGGAGCAGTACTTC. It encodes CASSLGQEQYF. The full variable domain, rest sourced from reference TRBV7-2 and TRBJ2-7, is GAGVSQSPSNKVTEKGKDVELRCDPISGHTALYWYRQSLGQGLEFLIYFQGNSAPDKSGLPSDRFSAERTGGSVSTLTIQRTQQEDSAVYLCASSLGQEQYFGPGTRLTVT.

The rearrangement uses TRBV3-1 (or the pseudogene TRBV3-2) and TRBJ2-3; 10 bases line up with TRBD2. Germline assignment: CDR1 LGHDT and CDR2 YNNKEL (reference sequence). J gave up 6 bases and V 5 bases, and 11 bases lay outside the gene matches. The CDR3 is 16 residues long. CDR3 sequence (DNA): TGTGCCAGCAGCGCCACACTAGCGGGGTCCGTTGATACGCAGTATTTT. It specifies CASSATLAGSVDTQYF.

This sequence joins TRBV7-6 and TRBJ1-1; 7 nucleotides line up with TRBD1. The V gene end was trimmed by 1 base and the J gene end by 6 bases; junction bases not matched to a gene: 2. The germline CDR1 and CDR2 sequences are SGHVS and FNYEAQ. The CDR3 totals 13 residues. Here the CDR3 reads CASSLGQGSEAFF. CDR3 DNA sequence: TGTGCCAGCAGCTTAGGACAGGGATCTGAAGCTTTCTTT.

The chain recombines TRBV4-1 with TRBJ2-3; D is uncertain. The V gene's germline CDR1 is MGHRA and CDR2 YSYEKL. CDR3 length: 16 amino acids. V was shortened by 4 bases and J by 4 bases, with 18 bases between the two germline ends. Here the CDR3 reads CASSLAGLGTPDTQYF. The CDR3 DNA reads as TGCGCCAGCAGCCTTGCCGGCCTAGGTACTCCAGATACGCAGTATTTT.

The sample holds a few counts of this clone. The chain joins TRBV10-1 to TRBJ1-1, with 7 bases matching TRBD1. CDR1 WNHNN and CDR2 SYGVQD come from the germline V gene (reference sequence). The J segment lost 4 bases and the V segment lost 7 bases, leaving 6 bases of the junction unmatched. CDR3 size: 13 residues. The CDR3, as DNA: TGCGCCAGCATATCAACAGGGGTCACTGAAGCTTTCTTT. Amino acids: CASISTGVTEAFF.

J is TRBJ1-2 and V is TRBV15; weak D call: TRBD1 (6 bases). The CDR3 totals 13 residues. In germline, CDR1 is LNHNV, CDR2 YYDKDF (reference sequence). V was pared by 4 bases and J by 4 bases, with 10 bases between. The CDR3 region is CATSITGPYGYTF. As DNA, the CDR3 is TGTGCCACCAGCATAACAGGGCCCTATGGCTACACCTTC.

The rearrangement uses TRBV6-5 and TRBJ2-7, with 9 bases matching TRBD2. Germline V lookup: CDR1 MNHEY, CDR2 SVGAGI. CDR3 length: 16 amino acids. With V trimmed by 0 bases and J by 3 bases, 6 bases remained unmatched. CDR3 protein: CASSYSASGAHYEQYF. CDR3 in DNA: TGTGCCAGCAGTTACTCGGCTAGCGGGGCCCACTACGAGCAGTACTTC.

The chain employs TRBV5-6 and TRBJ1-2; D call uncertain. The CDR3 sequence is 15 residues long. Trimming took off 0 bases at V and 5 bases at J, with 14 bases between the two ends. From germline, CDR1 is SGHDT and CDR2 YYEEEE. In DNA, the CDR3 is TGTGCCAGCAGCTTGGAAGGCGTCCTGAGGTATGGCTACACCTTC. Translated: CASSLEGVLRYGYTF. Combining the CDR3 with reference TRBV5-6 and TRBJ1-2 gives the whole variable domain DAGVTQSPTHLIKTRGQQVTLRCSPKSGHDTVSWYQQALGQGPQFIFQYYEEEERQRGNFPDRFSGHQFPNYSSELNVNALLLGDSALYLCASSLEGVLRYGYTFGSGTRLTVV.

The CDR3 spells CASSQGPPGTQYF. As DNA, the CDR3 is TGTGCCAGCAGCCAGGGGCCGCCGGGGACCCAGTACTTC. This chain connects TRBV3-1 (or the pseudogene TRBV3-2) to TRBJ2-5; maybe TRBD1 (5 bases). Trimming removed 3 bases from V and 7 bases from J, with 12 bases in between. The CDR3 runs to 13 residues. Germline loops: CDR1 LGHDT, CDR2 YNNKEL (reference sequence).

The rearrangement joins TRBV6-5 to TRBJ1-4; D call uncertain. The germline CDR1 and CDR2 sequences are MNHEY and SVGAGI. Between the trimmed V and J ends, which lost 6 bases and 2 bases, there was a span of 10 bases. The CDR3 extends over 14 amino acids. The chain's CDR3 is CASSNEATNEKLFF. The CDR3 DNA is TGTGCCAGCAGCAATGAGGCGACTAATGAAAAACTGTTTTTT.

The rearrangement uses TRBV5-4 and TRBJ1-2, with 8 bases aligning to TRBD1. With V trimmed by 5 bases and J by 7 bases, 10 bases remained unmatched. The germline gives CDR1 SGHNT, CDR2 YYREEE (reference sequence). CDR3 length equals 14 residues. The CDR3 spells CASRVGQGGGGYTF. CDR3 bases: TGTGCCAGCAGGGTTGGACAGGGCGGGGGTGGCTACACCTTC.

V usage is TRBV9 and J usage is TRBJ2-1; 9 bases fit TRBD2. This CDR3 spans 15 amino acids. V gave up 4 bases and J gave up 13 bases; unmatched junction bases: 15. The V gene's germline CDR1 is SGDLS and CDR2 YYNGEE. The DNA for the CDR3 is TGTGCCAGCAGCCCCCGAGAGGCGGGGGGGCTTCTCCAGTTCTTC. Encoded protein: CASSPREAGGLLQFF.

The chain uses TRBV2 and TRBJ2-3, with D perhaps matching TRBD1 (5 bases). Germline V CDR1 and CDR2: SNHLY, FYNNEI. V lost 3 bases, J lost 4 bases, and 17 bases lay in between. This CDR3 contains 16 residues. This CDR3 is CASSDPGPGWADTQYF. CDR3 DNA sequence: TGTGCCAGCAGTGATCCGGGTCCAGGGTGGGCAGATACGCAGTATTTT.

This clone was detected once. This chain uses TRBV7-9 with TRBJ1-3, with unresolved D. V was clipped by 5 bases and J by 0 bases, with 17 bases between them. CDR1 is SEHNR and CDR2 is FQNEAQ in the germline V gene (reference sequence). This CDR3 spans 17 amino acids. For the CDR3, the DNA is TGTGCCAGCAGCCCCCCCATTGAGCCGGTCTCTGGAAACACCATATATTTT. It translates to CASSPPIEPVSGNTIYF. Combining the CDR3 with reference TRBV7-9 and TRBJ1-3 gives the whole variable domain DTGVSQNPRHKITKRGQNVTFRCDPISEHNRLYWYRQTLGQGPEFLTYFQNEAQLEKSRLLSDRFSAERPKGSFSTLEIQRTEQGDSAMYLCASSPPIEPVSGNTIYFGEGSWLTVV.

The gene calls are TRBV27 and TRBJ1-5; no clear D. Germline assignment: CDR1 MNHEY and CDR2 SMNVEV (reference sequence). The length of the CDR3 is 15 residues. The V end was cut by 0 bases, the J end by 1 base, with 7 bases between. CDR3 sequence: CASSLSRPSNQPQHF. The CDR3 nucleotides read TGTGCCAGCAGTTTATCGAGGCCGAGCAATCAGCCCCAGCATTTT.

The chain's CDR3 is CAWSVWGLAGEETQYF. The CDR3 bases are TGTGCCTGGAGTGTCTGGGGACTAGCGGGGGAAGAGACCCAGTACTTC. V is TRBV30 and J is TRBJ2-5, with 14 bases fitting TRBD2. Germline values: CDR1 GTSNPN, CDR2 SVGIG (reference sequence). V lost 0 bases to trimming and J lost 3 bases; unmatched junction nucleotides: 3. The CDR3 length is 16 residues.